This TCR beta chain was sequenced during a study of T-cell reconstitution after alpha-beta-depleted transplantation in children. Researchers prepared the TCRbeta library using unique molecular identifiers, the study reports. In TCRdb, the PCR reads were re-called with MiXCR into one record per CDR3 protein. The table has approximately 300,000 distinct CDR3 sequences, approximately 10% seen once. This clonotype came up many times. Antigen specificity is unknown. V lost 4 bases and J lost 0, with 10 bases in between. Germline CDR1 and CDR2: LNHDA and SQIVND (reference sequence). This CDR3 region has 15 residues. Overall study results and limits: By one year post-transplant, T-cell counts and diversity largely arose from T cells that were newly produced. As was reported, about two months after transplant, alpha-beta T cells came from several hundred expanded graft clones. Elevated TCRbeta diversity at day 60 was traced, in some patients, to surviving recipient T cells and thymic progenitors.

Sequencing was performed on peripheral blood, taken 180 days after TCRalphabeta/CD19-depleted stem cell transplant. V gene TRBV19 combines with J gene TRBJ2-4, with D perhaps given as TRBD1 or TRBD2 (5 bases each). This sequence was found in a male patient between 2 and 15 years old who had a stem cell transplant for chronic granulomatous disease, so the T cells may come from the graft donor. The CDR3: CASSTTGTAKNIQYF. CDR3 DNA sequence: TGTGCCAGTAGTACTACCGGGACAGCCAAAAACATTCAGTACTTC.